The 16 T cell receptor beta chains below come from one sample, sequenced in a study of T-cell reconstitution after alpha-beta-depleted transplantation in children. Unique molecular identifiers were incorporated into the prepared TCRbeta library. A single record per CDR3 protein comes from TCRdb applying MiXCR to the PCR reads. The sample records more than 200,000 distinct CDR3 sequences, roughly 26% being singletons. The source material was PBMCs, sampled before TCRalphabeta/CD19-depleted stem cell transplant. The receptor source for this set is a girl under 10 years old with Fanconi anemia, due to receive a stem cell transplant.

This chain joins TRBV7-9 and TRBJ2-2; D possibly corresponds to TRBD2 (6 bases). There are 16 residues in the CDR3. CDR1 and CDR2 (germline): SEHNR, FQNEAQ (reference sequence). The V end lost 5 bases, the J end lost 0 bases, and 13 bases lay between the germline ends. CDR3 sequence (DNA): TGTGCCAGCAGCCATCTCAGCGGGCCGAACACCGGGGAGCTGTTTTTT. Amino acids: CASSHLSGPNTGELFF.

V usage is TRBV6-1 and J usage is TRBJ2-2; maybe TRBD2 (6 bases). The germline CDR1 and CDR2 sequences are MNHNS and SASEGT. V lost 6 bases and J lost 4, with 15 bases in between. The CDR3 extends over 15 amino acids. CDR3 protein: CASSSRDLLTGELFF. The CDR3 bases are TGTGCCAGCAGCTCCCGGGACTTACTCACCGGGGAGCTGTTTTTT.

The chain recombines TRBV5-1 with TRBJ2-7; 9 bases line up with TRBD1. Unmatched junction bases numbered 11, after V lost 4 bases and J lost 6 bases. The CDR3 contains 15 residues. Germline CDR1 and CDR2: SGHRS and YFSETQ. The CDR3, as DNA: TGCGCCAGCAGCCCTTTAGGGGACAGGGAGGCCGAGCAGTACTTC. It is translated as CASSPLGDREAEQYF.

This clonotype was picked up a small number of times. This chain uses TRBV27 with TRBJ1-2; 7 positions agree with TRBD1. The CDR3 has 12 amino acids. V gave up 6 bases and J gave up 8 bases; unmatched junction bases: 6. CDR1 and CDR2 from the germline V gene are MNHEY and SMNVEV (reference sequence). CDR3 loop: CASRQGLRGYTF. CDR3 DNA: TGTGCCAGCAGACAGGGGCTAAGAGGCTACACCTTC.

The genes are TRBV2 and TRBJ2-7, with 10 positions matching TRBD1. Germline CDR1 and CDR2: SNHLY and FYNNEI. With V trimmed by 6 bases and J by 0 bases, 2 bases remained unmatched. CDR3 length equals 14 residues. The CDR3 loop reads CASSGQGDSYEQYF. The DNA for the CDR3 is TGTGCCAGCAGCGGACAGGGGGACTCCTACGAGCAGTACTTC.

This clonotype was found a few times. The chain uses TRBV27 and TRBJ2-7; maybe TRBD1 (6 bases). Germline V gene lookup returns CDR1 MNHEY and CDR2 SMNVEV (reference sequence). The V end was cut by 4 bases, the J end by 3 bases, with 10 bases between. The CDR3 loop spans 13 amino acids. CDR3 loop: CASSSVQGYEQYF. CDR3 in DNA: TGTGCCAGCAGTTCCGTACAGGGCTACGAGCAGTACTTC.

The chain couples TRBV12-3 or TRBV12-4 to TRBJ2-7; D not certain. This CDR3 has 14 residues. V was clipped by 5 bases and J by 7 bases, with 18 bases between them. CDR3 nucleotide sequence: TGTGCCAGCAGTCTAAGGGCACCCCCTGCGGAGCAGTACTTC. This sequence encodes CASSLRAPPAEQYF.

This clonotype was counted a few times. This rearrangement joins TRBV7-2 to TRBJ2-7; 8 nucleotides align to TRBD2. Germline assignment: CDR1 SGHTA and CDR2 FQGNSA. The J segment lost 7 bases and the V segment lost 8 bases, leaving 7 bases of the junction unmatched. CDR3 size: 12 residues. DNA for the CDR3: TGTGCCAGCCACGGCGGGGGGTGGGAGCAGTACTTC. Translating it yields CASHGGGWEQYF. Combining the CDR3 with reference TRBV7-2 and TRBJ2-7 gives the whole variable domain GAGVSQSPSNKVTEKGKDVELRCDPISGHTALYWYRQSLGQGLEFLIYFQGNSAPDKSGLPSDRFSAERTGGSVSTLTIQRTQQEDSAVYLCASHGGGWEQYFGPGTRLTVT.

This chain connects TRBV5-1 to TRBJ1-1; possible D gene TRBD1, 6 bases. Deletions cut 0 bases from V and 3 bases from J, with 12 bases between. This CDR3 has 15 residues. The V gene's germline CDR1 is SGHRS and CDR2 YFSETQ. CDR3 region: CASSLVGGRDTEAFF. The CDR3 DNA follows: TGCGCCAGCAGCTTGGTTGGGGGGCGCGACACTGAAGCTTTCTTT.

The gene calls are TRBV29-1 and TRBJ2-7; weak D call: TRBD2 (5 bases). This CDR3 spans 12 amino acids. V was pared by 4 bases and J by 4 bases, with 11 bases between. The germline CDR1 and CDR2 sequences are SQVTM and ANQGSEA. This CDR3 is CSVGEIGYEQYF. The CDR3 DNA reads TGCAGCGTTGGGGAGATCGGATACGAGCAGTACTTC.

This clonotype was picked up a small number of times. The rearrangement uses TRBV20-1 and TRBJ2-7; no firm D call. Germline V gene lookup returns CDR1 DFQATT and CDR2 SNEGSKA (reference sequence). V dropped 0 bases and J dropped 0 bases, with 9 bases sitting between them. The length of the CDR3 is 14 residues. The CDR3 DNA sequence: TGCAGTGCTAGAGAAATTCTGAGCTCCTACGAGCAGTACTTC. This translates into CSAREILSSYEQYF.

This clonotype was seen repeatedly, ten times or more. The genes are TRBV20-1 and TRBJ1-1; tentatively, D is TRBD1 (6 bases). Germline loops: CDR1 DFQATT, CDR2 SNEGSKA (reference sequence). V lost 0 bases, J lost 1 base, and 15 bases lay in between. This CDR3 comprises 16 residues. CDR3: CSARDSTGFGNTEAFF. CDR3 coding DNA: TGCAGTGCTAGAGATTCTACAGGGTTCGGGAACACTGAAGCTTTCTTT.

The V call is TRBV6-1, the J call TRBJ2-1; TRBD1 agrees at 10 bases. The V gene end was trimmed by 6 bases and the J gene end by 7 bases; junction bases not matched to a gene: 6. The CDR3 runs 14 residues. In germline, CDR1 is MNHNS, CDR2 SASEGT. The CDR3 nucleotides read TGTGCCAGCAGGACTGGGGACAGGGGAAATGAGCAGTTCTTC. Translated: CASRTGDRGNEQFF.

The chain is built from TRBV7-3 and TRBJ2-1; 13 bases match TRBD2. V dropped 1 base and J dropped 3; count of bases not matched to a gene: 9. Germline CDR1 and CDR2: SGHTA and FQGTGA. The CDR3 runs 19 residues. The CDR3 sequence is CASSLKSLAGGPGYNEQFF. The CDR3 bases are TGTGCCAGCAGCTTAAAATCACTAGCGGGAGGGCCGGGCTACAATGAGCAGTTCTTC.

This clonotype was seen repeatedly, ten times or more. The V call is TRBV12-3 or TRBV12-4, the J call TRBJ2-5, with D perhaps matching TRBD1 (5 bases). The CDR3 runs to 15 residues. Trimming removed 1 base at V and 5 bases at J, with 14 bases between. The CDR3 nucleotides read TGTGCCAGCAGTTTAGGGACACCCTTCCAGGAGACCCAGTACTTC. Translated: CASSLGTPFQETQYF.

This clonotype came up many times. The genes are TRBV20-1 and TRBJ2-3; 11 bases fit TRBD2. The CDR3 length is 16 residues. Germline lookup yields CDR1 DFQATT and CDR2 SNEGSKA (reference sequence). With 3 bases clipped from V and 5 bases from J, the junction kept 10 bases outside the gene matches. The CDR3 DNA follows: TGCAGTGCTAGTCCCTTAGCGGGGGGGATTCGAGATACGCAGTATTTT. It encodes CSASPLAGGIRDTQYF.